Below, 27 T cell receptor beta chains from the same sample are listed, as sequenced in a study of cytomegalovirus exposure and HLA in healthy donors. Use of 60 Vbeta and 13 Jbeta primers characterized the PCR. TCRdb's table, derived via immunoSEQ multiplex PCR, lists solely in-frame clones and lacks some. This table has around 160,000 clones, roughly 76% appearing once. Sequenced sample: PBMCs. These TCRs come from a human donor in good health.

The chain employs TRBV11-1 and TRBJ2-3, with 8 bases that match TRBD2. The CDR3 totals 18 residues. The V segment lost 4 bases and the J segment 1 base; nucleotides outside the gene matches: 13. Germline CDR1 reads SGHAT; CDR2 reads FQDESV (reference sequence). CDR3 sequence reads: CASSSGLAAGVGTDTQYF. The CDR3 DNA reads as TGTGCCAGCAGCTCCGGACTAGCAGCGGGGGTTGGCACAGATACGCAGTATTTT. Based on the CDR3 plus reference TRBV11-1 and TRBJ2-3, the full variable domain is EAEVAQSPRYKITEKSQAVAFWCDPISGHATLYWYRQILGQGPELLVQFQDESVVDDSQLPKDRFSAERLKGVDSTLKIQPAELGDSAMYLCASSSGLAAGVGTDTQYFGPGTRLTVL.

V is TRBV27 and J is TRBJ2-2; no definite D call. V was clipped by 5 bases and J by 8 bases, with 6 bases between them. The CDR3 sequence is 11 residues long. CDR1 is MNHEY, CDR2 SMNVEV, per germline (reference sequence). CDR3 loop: CASSHVGELFF. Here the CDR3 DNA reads TGTGCCAGCAGTCATGTGGGGGAGCTGTTTTTT.

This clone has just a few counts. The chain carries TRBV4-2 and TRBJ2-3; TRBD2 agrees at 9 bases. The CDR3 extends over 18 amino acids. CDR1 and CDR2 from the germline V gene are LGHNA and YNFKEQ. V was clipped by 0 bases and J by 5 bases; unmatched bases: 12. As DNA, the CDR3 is TGTGCCAGCAGCCAAGAGCTTTCGGGCGGGGGGGAGGGAGATACGCAGTATTTT. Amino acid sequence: CASSQELSGGGEGDTQYF.

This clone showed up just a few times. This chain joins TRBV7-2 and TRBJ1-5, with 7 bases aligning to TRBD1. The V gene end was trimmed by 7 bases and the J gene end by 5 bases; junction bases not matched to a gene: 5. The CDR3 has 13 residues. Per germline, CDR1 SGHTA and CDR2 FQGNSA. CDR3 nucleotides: TGTGCCAGCAACGAGGACAGGCATCAGCCCCAGCATTTT. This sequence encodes CASNEDRHQPQHF.

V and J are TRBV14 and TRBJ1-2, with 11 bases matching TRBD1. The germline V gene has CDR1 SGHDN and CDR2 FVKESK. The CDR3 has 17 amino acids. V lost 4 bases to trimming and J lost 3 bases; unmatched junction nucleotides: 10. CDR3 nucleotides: TGTGCCAGCAGCCCCCTGAAGGGGACAGGGGGTTACTATGGCTACACCTTC. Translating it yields CASSPLKGTGGYYGYTF.

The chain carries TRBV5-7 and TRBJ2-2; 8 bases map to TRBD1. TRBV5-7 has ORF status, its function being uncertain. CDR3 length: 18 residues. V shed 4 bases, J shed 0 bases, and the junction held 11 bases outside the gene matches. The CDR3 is CASSPALTGDTNTGELFF. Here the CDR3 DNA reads TGTGCCAGCAGCCCCGCCTTGACAGGGGATACGAACACCGGGGAGCTGTTTTTT.

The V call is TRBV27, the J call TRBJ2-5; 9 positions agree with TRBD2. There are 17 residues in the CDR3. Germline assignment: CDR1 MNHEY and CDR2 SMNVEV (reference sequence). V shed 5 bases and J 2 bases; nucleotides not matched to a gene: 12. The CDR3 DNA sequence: TGTGCCAGCAGTCCGCACGGGGCTAGCGGGGAACAAGAGACCCAGTACTTC. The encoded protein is CASSPHGASGEQETQYF.

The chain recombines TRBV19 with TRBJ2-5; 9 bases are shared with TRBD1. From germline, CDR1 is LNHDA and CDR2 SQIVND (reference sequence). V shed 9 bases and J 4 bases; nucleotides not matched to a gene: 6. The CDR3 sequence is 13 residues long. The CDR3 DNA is TGTGCCAGCCGGGACAGGGCGTCAGAGACCCAGTACTTC. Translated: CASRDRASETQYF.

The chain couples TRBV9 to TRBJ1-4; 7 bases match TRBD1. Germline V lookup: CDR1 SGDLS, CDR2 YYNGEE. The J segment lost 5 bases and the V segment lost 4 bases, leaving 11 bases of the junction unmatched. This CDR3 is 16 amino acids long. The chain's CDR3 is CASSPSKAGGNEKLFF. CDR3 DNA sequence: TGTGCCAGCAGCCCAAGTAAAGCAGGGGGAAATGAAAAACTGTTTTTT. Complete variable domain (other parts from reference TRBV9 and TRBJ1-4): DSGVTQTPKHLITATGQRVTLRCSPRSGDLSVYWYQQSLDQGLQFLIQYYNGEERAKGNILERFSAQQFPDLHSELNLSSLELGDSALYFCASSPSKAGGNEKLFFGSGTQLSVL.

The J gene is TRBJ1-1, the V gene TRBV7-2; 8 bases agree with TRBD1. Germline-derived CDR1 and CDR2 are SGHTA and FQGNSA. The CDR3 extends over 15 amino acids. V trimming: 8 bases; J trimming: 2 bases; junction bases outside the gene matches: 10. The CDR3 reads CASRRNRGINTEAFF. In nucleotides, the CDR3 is TGTGCCAGCCGCCGAAACAGGGGGATAAACACTGAAGCTTTCTTT.

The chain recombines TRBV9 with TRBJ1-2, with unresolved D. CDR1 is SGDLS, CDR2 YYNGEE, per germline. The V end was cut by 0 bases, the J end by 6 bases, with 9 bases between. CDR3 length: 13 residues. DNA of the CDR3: TGTGCCAGCAGCGTAGCTGGGAGGCATGGCTACACCTTC. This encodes CASSVAGRHGYTF.

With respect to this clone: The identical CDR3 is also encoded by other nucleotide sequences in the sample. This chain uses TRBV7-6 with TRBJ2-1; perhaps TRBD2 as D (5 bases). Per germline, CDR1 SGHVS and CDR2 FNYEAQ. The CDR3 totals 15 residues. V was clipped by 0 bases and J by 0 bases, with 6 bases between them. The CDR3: CASSLAGSSYNEQFF. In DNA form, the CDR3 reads TGTGCCAGCAGCTTAGCAGGGAGCTCCTACAATGAGCAGTTCTTC.

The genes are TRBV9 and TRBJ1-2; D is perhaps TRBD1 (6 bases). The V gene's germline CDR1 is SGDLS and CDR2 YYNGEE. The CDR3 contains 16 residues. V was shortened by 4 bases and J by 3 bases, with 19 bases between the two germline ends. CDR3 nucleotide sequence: TGTGCCAGCAGCCCCCGAAAAGGGGGAGTTGACTATGGCTACACCTTC. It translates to CASSPRKGGVDYGYTF. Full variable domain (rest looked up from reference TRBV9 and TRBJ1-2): DSGVTQTPKHLITATGQRVTLRCSPRSGDLSVYWYQQSLDQGLQFLIQYYNGEERAKGNILERFSAQQFPDLHSELNLSSLELGDSALYFCASSPRKGGVDYGYTFGSGTRLTVV.

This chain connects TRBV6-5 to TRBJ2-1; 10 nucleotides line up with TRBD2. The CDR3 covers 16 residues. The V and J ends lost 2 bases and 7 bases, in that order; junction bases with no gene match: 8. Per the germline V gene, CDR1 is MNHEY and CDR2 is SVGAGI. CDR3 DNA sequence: TGTGCCAGCAGTTACGGGAGCGGGGGGGCAGGGAATGAGCAGTTCTTC. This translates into CASSYGSGGAGNEQFF.

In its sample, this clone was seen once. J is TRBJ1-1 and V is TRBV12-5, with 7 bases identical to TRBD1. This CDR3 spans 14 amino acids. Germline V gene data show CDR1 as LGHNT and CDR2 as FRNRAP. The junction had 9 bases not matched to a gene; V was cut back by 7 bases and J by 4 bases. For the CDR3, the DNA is TGTGCTAGTGTTGCCCAGGGGGTAGGCACTGAAGCTTTCTTT. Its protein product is CASVAQGVGTEAFF.

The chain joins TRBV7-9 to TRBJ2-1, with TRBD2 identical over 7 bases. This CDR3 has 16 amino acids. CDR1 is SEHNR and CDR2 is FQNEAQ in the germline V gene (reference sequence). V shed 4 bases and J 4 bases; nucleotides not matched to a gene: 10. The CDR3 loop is CASSYPRGGGYNEQFF. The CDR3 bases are TGTGCCAGCAGCTATCCCCGTGGCGGGGGATACAATGAGCAGTTCTTC.

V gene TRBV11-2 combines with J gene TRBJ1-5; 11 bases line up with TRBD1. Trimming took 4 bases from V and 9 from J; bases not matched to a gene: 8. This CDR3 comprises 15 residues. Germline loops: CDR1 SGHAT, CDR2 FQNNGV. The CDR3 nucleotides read TGTGCCAGCAGCTCGACTCCGGGACAGGGGGTGCCCCAGCATTTT. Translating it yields CASSSTPGQGVPQHF.

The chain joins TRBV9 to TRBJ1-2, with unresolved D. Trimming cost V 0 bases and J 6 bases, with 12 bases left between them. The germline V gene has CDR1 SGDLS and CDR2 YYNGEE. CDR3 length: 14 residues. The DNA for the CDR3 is TGTGCCAGCAGCGTAGATTCCCCCCTCCATGGCTACACCTTC. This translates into CASSVDSPLHGYTF. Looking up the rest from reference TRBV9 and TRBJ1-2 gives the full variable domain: DSGVTQTPKHLITATGQRVTLRCSPRSGDLSVYWYQQSLDQGLQFLIQYYNGEERAKGNILERFSAQQFPDLHSELNLSSLELGDSALYFCASSVDSPLHGYTFGSGTRLTVV.

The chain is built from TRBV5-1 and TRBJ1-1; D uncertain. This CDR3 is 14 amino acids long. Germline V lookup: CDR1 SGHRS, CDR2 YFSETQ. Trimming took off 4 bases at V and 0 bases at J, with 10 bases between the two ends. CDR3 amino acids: CASSEPILNTEAFF. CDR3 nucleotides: TGCGCCAGCAGCGAGCCGATTTTGAACACTGAAGCTTTCTTT.

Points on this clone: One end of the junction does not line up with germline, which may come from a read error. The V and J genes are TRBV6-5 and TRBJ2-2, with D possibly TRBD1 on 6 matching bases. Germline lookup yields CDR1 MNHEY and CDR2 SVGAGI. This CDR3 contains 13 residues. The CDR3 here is CASSRSGEGGLFF. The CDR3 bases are TGTGCCAGCAGTAGATCTGGGGAAGGGGGGCTGTTTTTT.

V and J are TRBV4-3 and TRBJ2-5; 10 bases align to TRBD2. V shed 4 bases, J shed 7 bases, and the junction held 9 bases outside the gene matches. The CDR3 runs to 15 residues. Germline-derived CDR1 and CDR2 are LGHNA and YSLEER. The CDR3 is CASSLSGGNLGTQYF. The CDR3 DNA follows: TGCGCCAGCAGCCTTAGCGGGGGGAACCTAGGGACCCAGTACTTC.

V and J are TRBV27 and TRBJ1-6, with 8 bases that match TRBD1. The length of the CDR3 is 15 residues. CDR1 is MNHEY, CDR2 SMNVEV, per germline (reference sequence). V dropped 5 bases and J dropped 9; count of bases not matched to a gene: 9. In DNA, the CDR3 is TGTGCCAGCAGTGTGGACAGGGATCTCGTTTCACCCCTCCACTTT. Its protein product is CASSVDRDLVSPLHF.

Here the CDR3 DNA reads TGTGCCAGCAGTTATCAGGTACATCAGCCCCAGCATTTT. The encoded protein is CASSYQVHQPQHF. V is TRBV6-5 and J is TRBJ1-5; D is undetermined. Germline lookup yields CDR1 MNHEY and CDR2 SVGAGI. V was trimmed by 3 bases and J by 5 bases, leaving 8 bases between them. There are 13 residues in the CDR3.

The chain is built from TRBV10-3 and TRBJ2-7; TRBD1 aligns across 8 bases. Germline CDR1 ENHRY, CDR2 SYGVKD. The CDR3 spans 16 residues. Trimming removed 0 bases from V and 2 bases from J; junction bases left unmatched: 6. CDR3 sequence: CAISESLRTGTYEQYF. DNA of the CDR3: TGTGCCATCAGTGAGTCCCTAAGGACAGGGACCTACGAGCAGTACTTC.

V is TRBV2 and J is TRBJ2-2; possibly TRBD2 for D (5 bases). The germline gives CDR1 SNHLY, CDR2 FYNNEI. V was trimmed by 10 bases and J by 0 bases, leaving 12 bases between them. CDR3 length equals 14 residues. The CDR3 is CATTDSTNTGELFF. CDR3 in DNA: TGTGCCACCACGGACTCAACGAACACCGGGGAGCTGTTTTTT.

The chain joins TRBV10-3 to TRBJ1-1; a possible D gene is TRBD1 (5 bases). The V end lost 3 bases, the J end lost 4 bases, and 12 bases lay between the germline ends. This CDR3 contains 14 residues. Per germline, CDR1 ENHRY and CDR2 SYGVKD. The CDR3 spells CAISEYRGGTEAFF. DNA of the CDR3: TGTGCCATCAGTGAATATCGGGGGGGCACTGAAGCTTTCTTT.

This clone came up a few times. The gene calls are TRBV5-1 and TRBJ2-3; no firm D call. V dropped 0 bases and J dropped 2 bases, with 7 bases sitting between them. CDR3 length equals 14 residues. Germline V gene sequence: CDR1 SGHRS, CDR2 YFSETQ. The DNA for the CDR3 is TGCGCCAGCAGCTTGGGGCTTTCCACAGATACGCAGTATTTT. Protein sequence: CASSLGLSTDTQYF.